The 32 T cell receptor beta chains below were found in one sample sequenced in a study of OX40 agonist ivuxolimab in advanced cancers. The protocol was immunoSEQ multiplex PCR, while the TCRdb copy is restricted to in-frame clones and leaves out a portion. The sample lists fewer than 70,000 clones; approximately 88% were seen once. The material sequenced was CD4+ or CD8+ T cells sorted from blood, taken in a trial of the OX40 agonist ivuxolimab. These receptor sequences come from an adult with an advanced solid tumor such as melanoma, head and neck, liver or kidney cancer.

The V call is TRBV18, the J call TRBJ2-5; D is perhaps TRBD1 (6 bases). This CDR3 is 16 amino acids long. Trimming pared 2 bases from V and 2 bases from J, leaving 15 bases between. Germline CDR1 KGHSH, CDR2 LQKENI. CDR3 coding DNA: TGTGCCAGCTCACCAGGTGTGGGGACACCTCAAGAGACCCAGTACTTC. This encodes CASSPGVGTPQETQYF.

The chain has TRBV6-1 and TRBJ2-5; 9 positions match TRBD2. V gave up 7 bases and J gave up 4 bases; unmatched junction bases: 4. This CDR3 has 13 residues. Germline V gives CDR1 MNHNS, CDR2 SASEGT. CDR3: CASKAGGGETQYF. The CDR3 DNA follows: TGTGCCAGCAAGGCGGGAGGGGGAGAGACCCAGTACTTC.

This clone was counted only a few times. J is TRBJ2-7 and V is TRBV29-1, with 8 bases that match TRBD1. The CDR3 runs 11 residues. The trim removed 6 bases at V and 6 bases at J, leaving 4 bases unmatched. Germline CDR1 reads SQVTM; CDR2 reads ANQGSEA. The CDR3 region has the DNA TGCAGCGTGCGACAGGGGCCCGAGCAGTACTTC. Translation gives CSVRQGPEQYF.

This clone showed up just a few times. J is TRBJ2-3 and V is TRBV7-2; the match to TRBD2 covers 12 bases. Germline V gene data show CDR1 as SGHTA and CDR2 as FQGNSA. Trimming removed 1 base from V and 7 bases from J; junction bases left unmatched: 9. This CDR3 has 17 residues. CDR3 amino acids: CASSLGRLAGDGNTQYF. The CDR3 nucleotides read TGTGCCAGCAGCTTAGGGCGACTAGCGGGAGACGGTAATACGCAGTATTTT.

The chain couples TRBV2 to TRBJ1-1; the D gene is possibly TRBD1 (5 bases). The V end lost 5 bases, the J end lost 5 bases, and 12 bases lay between the germline ends. The CDR3 has 13 residues. Germline assignment: CDR1 SNHLY and CDR2 FYNNEI. The CDR3 reads CASSQRGTTEAFF. The CDR3 DNA follows: TGTGCCAGCAGTCAGCGAGGGACGACTGAAGCTTTCTTT.

The chain carries TRBV5-1 and TRBJ1-1; no firm D call. V dropped 0 bases and J dropped 1 base, with 10 bases sitting between them. The germline V gene encodes CDR1 SGHRS and CDR2 YFSETQ. CDR3 length equals 15 residues. The CDR3 coding sequence is TGCGCCAGCAGCTTGGATGGGCAGACGAACACTGAAGCTTTCTTT. Protein: CASSLDGQTNTEAFF.

This chain joins TRBV7-6 and TRBJ2-7; D gene ambiguous. The germline V gene encodes CDR1 SGHVS and CDR2 FNYEAQ. The CDR3 is 14 residues long. Trimming stripped 5 bases from V and 3 bases from J, with 14 bases between. The CDR3 DNA reads as TGTGCCAGCAGCCCCCCAGGACGGAACTACGAGCAGTACTTC. Translating it yields CASSPPGRNYEQYF. The entire variable domain, with the rest obtained from reference TRBV7-6 and TRBJ2-7, is as follows: GAGVSQSPRYKVTKRGQDVALRCDPISGHVSLYWYRQALGQGPEFLTYFNYEAQQDKSGLPNDRFSAERPEGSISTLTIQRTEQRDSAMYRCASSPPGRNYEQYFGPGTRLTVT.

The chain couples TRBV28 to TRBJ1-3, with a possible D match to TRBD1 (6 bases). Trimming stripped 5 bases from V and 0 bases from J, with 8 bases between. This CDR3 region has 14 residues. Germline CDR1 MDHEN, CDR2 SYDVKM. CDR3 protein: CASSTQGSGNTIYF. CDR3 DNA sequence: TGTGCCAGCAGTACACAGGGCTCTGGAAACACCATATATTTT.

The chain's CDR3 is CASSVGADPQETQYF. The CDR3 DNA follows: TGTGCCAGCAGTGTAGGGGCAGACCCGCAAGAGACCCAGTACTTC. This chain uses TRBV2 with TRBJ2-5; D may be TRBD1 (5 bases). This CDR3 spans 15 amino acids. Trimming removed 4 bases from V and 2 bases from J, with 14 bases in between. Germline V gene data show CDR1 as SNHLY and CDR2 as FYNNEI.

The chain couples TRBV28 to TRBJ2-3; TRBD2 aligns across 11 bases. With 3 bases clipped from V and 6 bases from J, the junction kept 8 bases outside the gene matches. This CDR3 contains 16 residues. CDR1 is MDHEN and CDR2 is SYDVKM in the germline V gene. CDR3 nucleotide sequence: TGTGCCAGCAGTTTGATTAGCGGGAGGGCCTTTGATACGCAGTATTTT. Protein sequence: CASSLISGRAFDTQYF.

The chain links TRBV15 to TRBJ2-1; D uncertain. The CDR3 consists of 12 residues. Germline loops: CDR1 LNHNV, CDR2 YYDKDF (reference sequence). V shed 3 bases and J shed 4 bases, with 4 bases lying between them. The CDR3 DNA follows: TGTGCCACCAGCAGTGCTTACAATGAGCAGTTCTTC. It codes for CATSSAYNEQFF.

The chain employs TRBV11-3 and TRBJ1-1, with TRBD1 matching 7 bases. The length of the CDR3 is 15 residues. CDR1 and CDR2 (germline): SGHNT, YENEEA. The V and J ends lost 5 bases and 4 bases, in that order; junction bases with no gene match: 10. For the CDR3, the DNA is TGTGCCAGCAGCCGAGTGGGGCAGGGGGGCACTGAAGCTTTCTTT. It translates to CASSRVGQGGTEAFF.

The rearrangement uses TRBV4-1 and TRBJ2-5, with 7 bases that match TRBD1. The junction had 8 bases not matched to a gene; V was cut back by 5 bases and J by 2 bases. The CDR3 contains 15 residues. The germline CDR1 and CDR2 sequences are MGHRA and YSYEKL. The CDR3 here is CASSNSPGQQETQYF. For the CDR3, the DNA is TGCGCCAGCAGCAACTCGCCGGGACAGCAAGAGACCCAGTACTTC.

This clone was detected only once. The CDR3, as DNA: TGTGCCTGGAGGGCCCCGGGACAGGGTATCCACGAGCAGTACTTC. Translating gives CAWRAPGQGIHEQYF. The rearrangement uses TRBV30 and TRBJ2-7, with 9 bases lining up with TRBD1. The CDR3 is 15 residues long. V shed 3 bases, J shed 5 bases, and the junction held 11 bases outside the gene matches. From germline, CDR1 is GTSNPN and CDR2 SVGIG (reference sequence).

As DNA, the CDR3 is TGTGCCAGCAGCTTAGGGGGCTGGGGCACTGAAGCTTTCTTT. Its translation is CASSLGGWGTEAFF. The chain carries TRBV5-6 and TRBJ1-1; TRBD1 agrees at 7 bases. The CDR3 contains 14 residues. The ends lost 2 bases at V and 4 bases at J; junction bases unmatched: 5. Germline V lookup: CDR1 SGHDT, CDR2 YYEEEE.

This chain joins TRBV7-3 and TRBJ2-2; 9 bases align to TRBD1. Germline trimming cut 5 bases from V and 6 bases from J; bases unmatched to any gene: 4. CDR1 is SGHTA, CDR2 FQGTGA, per germline. This CDR3 contains 14 residues. Here the CDR3 DNA reads TGTGCCAGCAGCGCGGGACAGGGAGCCGGGGAGCTGTTTTTT. Its translation: CASSAGQGAGELFF.

This clone has a single count. V usage is TRBV19 and J usage is TRBJ1-5; weak D call: TRBD1 (5 bases). CDR3 length: 13 residues. CDR1 is LNHDA and CDR2 is SQIVND in the germline V gene (reference sequence). Trimming removed 5 bases from V and 7 bases from J, with 12 bases in between. Here the CDR3 reads CASSSQGGQPQHF. The CDR3, as DNA: TGTGCCAGTAGTTCTCAGGGTGGGCAGCCCCAGCATTTT.

The rearrangement links TRBV19 to TRBJ1-6; D not resolved. Germline V gene lookup returns CDR1 LNHDA and CDR2 SQIVND (reference sequence). The CDR3 is 13 residues long. V dropped 8 bases and J dropped 6 bases, with 11 bases sitting between them. In DNA, the CDR3 is TGTGCCAGTGCAAGAGGGCCTAATTCACCCCTCCACTTT. It is translated as CASARGPNSPLHF.

The chain employs TRBV5-1 and TRBJ2-3; D gene ambiguous. The CDR3 extends over 12 amino acids. Trimming left V 1 base short and J 5 bases short, with 5 bases between. The V gene's germline CDR1 is SGHRS and CDR2 YFSETQ. Written as DNA, the CDR3 is TGCGCCAGCAGCTTGCGTCAAGATACGCAGTATTTT. This encodes CASSLRQDTQYF.

The rearrangement joins TRBV5-1 to TRBJ2-3; TRBD2 is a possible D gene (5 bases). V was pared by 6 bases and J by 2 bases, with 13 bases between. The CDR3 covers 14 residues. Per the germline V gene, CDR1 is SGHRS and CDR2 is YFSETQ. The CDR3 region has the DNA TGCGCCAGCAACTCGGACTCACTCACAGATACGCAGTATTTT. Protein product: CASNSDSLTDTQYF.

This clone appeared once. This chain links TRBV15 with TRBJ2-2; TRBD2 matches at 7 bases. This CDR3 comprises 17 residues. Germline V gives CDR1 LNHNV, CDR2 YYDKDF (reference sequence). V gave up 5 bases and J gave up 0 bases; unmatched junction bases: 9. The CDR3 DNA follows: TGTGCCACCAGCGGGGGGGATATCCGACCGAACACCGGGGAGCTGTTTTTT. Its protein product is CATSGGDIRPNTGELFF.

The chain recombines TRBV5-1 with TRBJ2-7; no reliable D call. Deletions cut 4 bases from V and 3 bases from J, with 8 bases between. The CDR3 runs 12 residues. The V gene's germline CDR1 is SGHRS and CDR2 YFSETQ. The CDR3 region is CASSPNLYEQYF. CDR3 DNA: TGCGCCAGCAGCCCCAACCTCTACGAGCAGTACTTC.

This chain connects TRBV2 to TRBJ2-3; D possibly uses TRBD1 or TRBD2 (5 bases each). V lost 5 bases and J lost 4, with 7 bases in between. The CDR3 runs 12 residues. The germline V gene has CDR1 SNHLY and CDR2 FYNNEI. DNA for the CDR3: TGTGCCAGCAGTAGGGACGCAGATACGCAGTATTTT. Protein sequence: CASSRDADTQYF.

V usage is TRBV6-5 and J usage is TRBJ2-6; D gene uncertain. The CDR3 is made up of 13 amino acids. V lost 8 bases and J 1 base, leaving 6 bases between the germline ends. Germline V gene sequence: CDR1 MNHEY, CDR2 SVGAGI. In nucleotides, the CDR3 is TGTGCCAGCTATCCTTCTGGGGCCAACGTCCTGACTTTC. It translates to CASYPSGANVLTF.

This clone was observed a handful of times. This chain joins TRBV28 and TRBJ1-1; D uncertain. The CDR3 runs 11 residues. Germline-derived CDR1 and CDR2 are MDHEN and SYDVKM. Trimming stripped 4 bases from V and 13 bases from J, with 13 bases between. The DNA for the CDR3 is TGTGCCAGCAGTTCTACAGACGCAGGTTTCTTT. Translating it yields CASSSTDAGFF. The full variable domain, its missing parts supplied by reference TRBV28 and TRBJ1-1, is DVKVTQSSRYLVKRTGEKVFLECVQDMDHENMFWYRQDPGLGLRLIYFSYDVKMKEKGDIPEGYSVSREKKERFSLILESASTNQTSMYLCASSSTDAGFFGQGTRLTVV.

The chain is built from TRBV4-1 and TRBJ2-2; possibly TRBD2 for D (6 bases). This CDR3 is built from 19 residues. From germline, CDR1 is MGHRA and CDR2 YSYEKL. Trimming pared 4 bases from V and 6 bases from J, leaving 27 bases between. CDR3 coding DNA: TGCGCCAGCAGCCTCGGGACTCGGGCGCGTCTAGCGAGTGCCGGGGAGCTGTTTTTT. Amino acid sequence: CASSLGTRARLASAGELFF.

V and J are TRBV13 and TRBJ1-1; D is undetermined. The CDR3 loop spans 13 amino acids. The V and J ends lost 2 bases and 4 bases respectively, with 8 bases between them. CDR1 is PRHDT and CDR2 is FYEKMQ in the germline V gene (reference sequence). The CDR3 DNA is TGTGCCAGCAGCTTATGGGGTATCACTGAAGCTTTCTTT. This encodes CASSLWGITEAFF.

The chain links TRBV25-1 to TRBJ2-7; TRBD1 agrees at 9 bases. From germline, CDR1 is MGHDK and CDR2 SYGVNS. With 4 bases clipped from V and 4 bases from J, the junction kept 5 bases outside the gene matches. CDR3 length: 14 residues. For the CDR3, the DNA is TGTGCCAGCAGTGCGGGACAGGGATTGTACGAGCAGTACTTC. Residues: CASSAGQGLYEQYF.

The chain joins TRBV28 to TRBJ2-1; 15 positions match TRBD2. Germline V gene data show CDR1 as MDHEN and CDR2 as SYDVKM. The ends lost 4 bases at V and 8 bases at J; junction bases unmatched: 15. The CDR3 totals 19 residues. CDR3 bases: TGTGCCAGCAGTTCCCCGGGACTAGCGGGAGGTGTAGCCGTGGATGAGCAGTTCTTC. This gives the protein CASSSPGLAGGVAVDEQFF.

This chain connects TRBV5-1 to TRBJ1-1; maybe TRBD1 (6 bases). This CDR3 has 14 amino acids. Germline assignment: CDR1 SGHRS and CDR2 YFSETQ. With 2 bases removed from V and 3 bases from J, the gap between germline ends came to 11 bases. The CDR3 sequence: CASSFRRGDTEAFF. CDR3 DNA sequence: TGCGCCAGCAGCTTCCGCAGGGGAGACACTGAAGCTTTCTTT. Full variable domain (missing parts from reference TRBV5-1 and TRBJ1-1): KAGVTQTPRYLIKTRGQQVTLSCSPISGHRSVSWYQQTPGQGLQFLFEYFSETQRNKGNFPGRFSGRQFSNSRSEMNVSTLELGDSALYLCASSFRRGDTEAFFGQGTRLTVV.

The chain recombines TRBV28 with TRBJ2-3; D gene uncertain. The germline V gene has CDR1 MDHEN and CDR2 SYDVKM. Trimming stripped 6 bases from V and 0 bases from J, with 1 base between. The CDR3 is 11 amino acids. The CDR3, as DNA: TGTGCCAGCAGGAGCACAGATACGCAGTATTTT. Protein: CASRSTDTQYF.

This clone was observed once. The chain links TRBV6-6 to TRBJ2-7; TRBD1 is a possible D gene (6 bases). Trimming took 0 bases from V and 4 from J, leaving 10 bases between them. Germline-derived CDR1 and CDR2 are MNHNY and SVGAGI (reference sequence). This CDR3 region has 14 residues. The CDR3 is CASSYSTGLYEQYF. Here the CDR3 DNA reads TGTGCCAGCAGTTACTCGACAGGCCTTTACGAGCAGTACTTC.